The rows below give T cell receptor beta chains drawn from one sample of a study of vaccination and CD4 T cells after COVID-19. Each CDR3 protein gets one entry after TCRdb re-called the PCR reads with MiXCR. The table has around 11,000 distinct CDR3 sequences, about 38% seen once. These receptors have no known antigen. The sequences come from CD4+ T cells from blood, cultured in vitro, collected after SARS-CoV-2 vaccination. The source of these receptors is a human donor who had recovered from COVID-19. CDR3s include the opening cysteine and the closing phenylalanine or tryptophan. The D gene is left open where the match is weak. Clone size is stated in some rows and not others, as once, few, many or a class when expanded.

cdr3_length j_call v_call d_call clone_size cdr3_aa cdr3_nt
11 TRBJ1-4 TRBV28 NA few CASSESRDKSF TGTGCCAGCAGCGAAAGCCGGGACAAGAGTTTT
14 TRBJ1-1 TRBV12-3/TRBV12-4 NA few CASSFVSGVTEAFF TGTGCCAGCAGTTTCGTGTCAGGGGTTACTGAAGCTTTCTTT
19 TRBJ2-1 TRBV7-5 NA NA CISVPEAPRTSGRGNEQFF NA
15 TRBJ2-7 TRBV2 NA NA CASSETRASVGNAYF TGTGCCAGCAGTGAGACCCGGGCTAGCGTTGGGAATGCGTACTTC
16 TRBJ1-4 TRBV7-2 NA NA CASSLQSFGGSEKLFF TGTGCCAGCAGCTTACAATCCTTCGGTGGGAGTGAAAAACTGTTTTTT
16 TRBJ1-6 TRBV6-5 NA medium-sized CASSSGRQGINSPLHF TGTGCCAGCAGTTCGGGCCGGCAGGGGATAAATTCACCCCTCCACTTT
14 TRBJ2-7 TRBV7-2 TRBD2 few CASSWGLAGVEQYF TGTGCCAGCAGCTGGGGACTAGCGGGAGTCGAGCAGTACTTC
16 TRBJ1-4 TRBV28 TRBD1 NA CASSSYLTGANEKLFF TGTGCCAGCAGCTCCTACCTGACAGGGGCTAATGAAAAACTGTTTTTT
16 TRBJ2-2 TRBV7-6 NA NA CASSFRDKINTGELFF TGTGCCAGCAGCTTTAGGGATAAGATAAACACCGGGGAGCTGTTTTTT
17 TRBJ1-3 TRBV7-2 TRBD1 NA CASSLGALGQRGNTIYF TGTGCCAGCAGCTTAGGTGCTTTGGGACAGCGCGGAAACACCATATATTTT
12 TRBJ2-5 TRBV6-1 NA NA CASRQSQETQYF TGTGCCAGCAGACAGAGTCAAGAGACCCAGTACTTC
16 TRBJ1-5 TRBV19 NA medium-sized CASKTAQKGAYQPQHF TGTGCCAGTAAGACTGCCCAAAAAGGGGCTTATCAGCCCCAGCATTTT
15 TRBJ2-1 TRBV19 TRBD2 few CASKSGTSGAGEQFF TGTGCCAGTAAATCCGGGACTAGCGGGGCTGGTGAGCAGTTCTTC
16 TRBJ2-1 TRBV24-1 TRBD2 NA CATSGGAGVGYNEQFF TGTGCCACCAGTGGCGGAGCGGGAGTGGGGTACAATGAGCAGTTCTTC
14 TRBJ1-5 TRBV12-3/TRBV12-4 TRBD1 NA CASSRDRGRAPQHF TGTGCCAGCAGCCGGGACAGGGGGCGCGCGCCCCAGCATTTT
14 TRBJ2-2 TRBV6-1 NA few CASSETGNTGELFF TGTGCCAGCAGCGAAACAGGGAACACCGGGGAGCTGTTTTTT
14 TRBJ2-1 TRBV20-1 NA NA CRGGPGGMNNEQFF TGCAGGGGGGGGCCTGGGGGAATGAACAATGAGCAGTTCTTC
15 TRBJ1-5 TRBV10-3 NA NA CAISEGPGIGQPQHF TGTGCCATCAGTGAAGGCCCGGGTATAGGGCAGCCCCAGCATTTT
13 TRBJ2-3 TRBV6-1 NA few CASRTPGSDTQYF TGTGCCAGCAGAACCCCAGGGTCAGATACGCAGTATTTT
16 TRBJ2-3 TRBV25-1 TRBD2 few CASQGMRTSGTDTQYF TGTGCCAGCCAGGGGATGAGGACTAGCGGTACAGATACGCAGTATTTT
15 TRBJ2-3 TRBV18 TRBD2 NA CASSRTSGTTDTQYF TGTGCCAGCTCTCGTACTAGCGGCACAACAGATACGCAGTATTTT
13 TRBJ2-1 TRBV25-1 NA NA CASSEQGPGGQFF TGTGCCAGCAGTGAACAGGGTCCCGGTGGCCAGTTCTTC
13 TRBJ1-5 TRBV7-9 NA few CASSLVPSQPQHF TGTGCCAGCAGCTTAGTGCCTTCTCAGCCCCAGCATTTT
16 TRBJ1-3 TRBV7-2 NA NA CASSTRNPASGNTIYF TGTGCCAGCAGCACGCGGAACCCGGCTTCTGGAAACACCATATATTTT
13 TRBJ2-7 TRBV5-4 TRBD2 NA CASSSVSGAEQYF TGTGCCAGCAGTTCGGTGAGCGGGGCCGAGCAGTACTTC
16 TRBJ2-6 TRBV20-1 NA NA CSARPDRNSGANVLTF TGCAGTGCTAGACCCGACAGAAACTCTGGGGCCAACGTCCTGACTTTC
15 TRBJ2-3 TRBV27 TRBD2 NA CAGKPTSGVYDTQYF TGTGCCGGCAAACCGACTAGCGGAGTGTATGATACGCAGTATTTT
15 TRBJ1-6 TRBV28 TRBD1 NA CASSLGDRDNSPLHF TGTGCCAGCAGTTTGGGGGACAGGGACAATTCACCCCTCCACTTT
13 TRBJ1-1 TRBV5-5 NA few CASSLQGVHAAFF TGTGCCAGCAGCTTGCAGGGCGTGCACGCAGCTTTCTTT
14 TRBJ2-7 TRBV12-3/TRBV12-4 TRBD2 once CASWKAGGRYEQYF TGTGCCAGCTGGAAAGCGGGAGGGAGGTACGAGCAGTACTTC
13 TRBJ1-1 TRBV11-3 NA few CASSRGGHTEAFF TGTGCTAGCAGCCGCGGGGGTCACACTGAAGCTTTCTTT
16 TRBJ1-5 TRBV24-1 NA NA CATSDSGTPSNQPQHF TGTGCCACCAGTGATTCGGGGACGCCCAGCAATCAGCCCCAGCATTTT
13 TRBJ1-2 TRBV6-1 NA NA CASSPAEVYGYTF TGTGCCAGCAGCCCCGCGGAAGTCTATGGCTACACCTTC
15 TRBJ2-7 TRBV20-1 TRBD1 NA CSGSGQGIHSGEQYF TGCAGTGGCTCAGGACAGGGGATCCACTCTGGCGAGCAGTACTTC
15 TRBJ2-1 TRBV7-4 TRBD1 NA CASTRQGFSYNEQFF TGTGCCAGCACCCGACAGGGGTTTTCCTACAATGAGCAGTTCTTC
15 TRBJ1-1 TRBV7-2 TRBD1 few CASRIDRARGTEAFF TGTGCCAGCAGAATAGACAGGGCGCGGGGGACTGAAGCTTTCTTT
15 TRBJ2-2 TRBV28 TRBD1 few CASSRGTGAGGELFF TGTGCCAGCAGTCGGGGTACAGGGGCGGGCGGGGAGCTGTTTTTT
12 TRBJ1-6 TRBV28 NA NA CASTSRVGPLHF TGTGCCAGCACCTCTAGGGTGGGACCCCTCCACTTT
17 TRBJ2-1 TRBV30 TRBD2 NA CAWRGLAGGFWNNEQFF TGTGCCTGGAGGGGGCTAGCGGGAGGGTTTTGGAACAATGAGCAGTTCTTC
14 TRBJ1-4 TRBV7-2 NA few CASSWGAGNEKLFF TGTGCCAGCAGCTGGGGGGCAGGGAATGAAAAACTGTTTTTT
15 TRBJ2-7 TRBV7-2 TRBD2 NA CASSSSSGRPVEQYF TGTGCCAGCAGCTCTTCTAGCGGGAGGCCAGTCGAGCAGTACTTC
13 TRBJ2-1 TRBV27 NA NA CASAANSYNEQFF TGTGCCAGCGCCGCCAACTCCTACAATGAGCAGTTCTTC
14 TRBJ1-2 TRBV30 NA NA CAWGKDGARGGYTF TGTGCCTGGGGGAAGGACGGGGCCCGAGGAGGCTACACCTTC
14 TRBJ1-1 TRBV5-4 NA NA CASSLAGGNTEAFF TGTGCCAGCAGCTTGGCCGGGGGAAACACTGAAGCTTTCTTT
16 TRBJ2-2 TRBV10-3 NA NA CAISEIPLSPTGELFF TGTGCCATCAGTGAAATTCCGCTCTCCCCGACCGGGGAGCTGTTTTTT
13 TRBJ1-5 TRBV20-1 NA few CSARDLRDQPQHF TGCAGTGCTAGAGATTTAAGGGATCAGCCCCAGCATTTT
12 TRBJ2-5 TRBV20-1 NA few CSARDGRETQYF TGCAGTGCTAGAGATGGGAGGGAGACCCAGTACTTC
16 TRBJ2-1 TRBV7-2 TRBD2 few CASSPSPSGGNNEQFF TGTGCCAGCAGCCCCTCCCCTAGCGGGGGTAACAATGAGCAGTTCTTC
16 TRBJ1-5 TRBV19 TRBD1 NA CASRGRGTISNQPQHF TGTGCCAGTAGGGGCAGGGGGACGATTAGCAATCAGCCCCAGCATTTT
17 TRBJ2-2 TRBV5-1 NA NA CASSLKIGGSNTGELFF TGCGCCAGCAGCTTGAAGATAGGGGGGAGCAACACCGGGGAGCTGTTTTTT
16 TRBJ2-5 TRBV24-1 TRBD1 NA CATSGRGQGLQETQYF TGTGCCACCAGTGGACGAGGACAGGGGTTACAAGAGACCCAGTACTTC
15 TRBJ2-5 TRBV27 NA few CASSPHRQAQETQYF TGTGCCAGCAGTCCCCACCGACAGGCTCAAGAGACCCAGTACTTC
17 TRBJ1-1 TRBV6-5 NA few CASSYFRPGRLATEAFF TGTGCCAGCAGTTACTTTAGGCCAGGGCGGCTGGCCACTGAAGCTTTCTTT
11 TRBJ1-5 TRBV20-1 TRBD1 NA CSVPDRGPQHF TGCAGTGTCCCCGACAGGGGGCCCCAGCATTTT
13 TRBJ2-7 TRBV11-3 NA NA CASSYGASYEQYF TGTGCCAGCAGCTACGGGGCGTCCTACGAGCAGTACTTC
15 TRBJ1-2 TRBV19 TRBD1 NA CASSIGGTGSYDYTF TGTGCCAGTAGTATCGGTGGGACAGGGTCCTATGACTACACCTTC
14 TRBJ2-5 TRBV10-3 NA NA CAISEGQGVETQYF TGTGCCATCAGTGAGGGACAAGGAGTAGAGACCCAGTACTTC
15 TRBJ2-1 TRBV7-7 TRBD2 NA CASSRLAGVYNEQFF TGTGCCAGCAGTCGACTAGCGGGAGTCTACAATGAGCAGTTCTTC
14 TRBJ1-3 TRBV20-1 TRBD1 large CSASPGTGGNTIYF TGCAGTGCTAGTCCCGGGACAGGGGGCAACACCATATATTTT
16 TRBJ1-5 TRBV6-5 NA NA CASSYTMQGANQPQHF TGTGCCAGCAGTTACACGATGCAGGGTGCGAATCAGCCCCAGCATTTT